The clone carrying this T cell receptor (beta chain) was seen just once. The source of the sample is a study of shared clonotypes between healthy human individuals. The overall study: Donors had three CD4 naive, three CD4 memory, two CD8 naive and one CD8 memory plate apiece.

The data were produced by immunoSEQ multiplex PCR, yet TCRdb's version contains in-frame clones alone and is incomplete. The data show approximately 2,000,000 clones, under 95% seen once. The CDR3 runs 15 residues. CDR1 and CDR2 from the germline V gene are SGHRS and YFSETQ. Trimming left V 0 bases short and J 5 bases short, with 12 bases between. The chain has TRBV5-1 and TRBJ2-1; no firm D call. Source material: naive CD4+ T cells from PBMCs. Subset indicated: CD45RA+ positively selected. The sequence derives from a man aged 18 to 29 in good health. Some clones in this sample may be carry-over from other donors' samples. In DNA, the CDR3 is TGCGCCAGCAGCTTGGGGTGGGCCTCAGACAATGAGCAGTTCTTC. Amino acid sequence: CASSLGWASDNEQFF.